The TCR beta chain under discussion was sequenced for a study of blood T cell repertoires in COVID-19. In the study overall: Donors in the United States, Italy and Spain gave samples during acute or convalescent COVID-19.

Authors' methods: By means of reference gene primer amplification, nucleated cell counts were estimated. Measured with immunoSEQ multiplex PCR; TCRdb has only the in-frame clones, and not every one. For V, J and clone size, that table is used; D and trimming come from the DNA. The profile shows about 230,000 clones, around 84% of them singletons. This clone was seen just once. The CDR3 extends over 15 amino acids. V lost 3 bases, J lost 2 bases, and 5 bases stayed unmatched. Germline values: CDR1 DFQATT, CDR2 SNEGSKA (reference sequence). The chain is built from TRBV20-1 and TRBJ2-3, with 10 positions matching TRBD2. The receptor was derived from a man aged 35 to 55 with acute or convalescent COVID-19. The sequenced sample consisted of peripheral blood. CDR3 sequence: CSASSAGGHTDTQYF. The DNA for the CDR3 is TGCAGTGCTAGTTCAGCGGGGGGGCACACAGATACGCAGTATTTT.